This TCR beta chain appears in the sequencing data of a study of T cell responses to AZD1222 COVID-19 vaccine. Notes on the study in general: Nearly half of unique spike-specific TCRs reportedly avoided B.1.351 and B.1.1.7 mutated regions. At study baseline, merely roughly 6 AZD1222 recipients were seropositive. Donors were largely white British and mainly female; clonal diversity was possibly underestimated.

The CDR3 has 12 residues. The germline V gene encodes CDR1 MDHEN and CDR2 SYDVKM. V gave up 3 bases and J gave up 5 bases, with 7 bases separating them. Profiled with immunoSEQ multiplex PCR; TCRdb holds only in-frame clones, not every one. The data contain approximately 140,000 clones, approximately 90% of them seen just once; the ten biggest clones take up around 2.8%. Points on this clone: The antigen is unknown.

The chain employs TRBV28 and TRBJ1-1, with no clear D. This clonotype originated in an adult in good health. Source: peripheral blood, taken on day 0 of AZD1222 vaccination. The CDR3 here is CASSFGVTEAFF. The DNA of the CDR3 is TGTGCCAGCAGTTTCGGGGTGACTGAAGCTTTCTTT.